This T cell receptor (beta chain) stems from a study of siplizumab effects on memory and regulatory T cells. Assayed TCR templates numbered some 9.3 x 10^4 for each sample. The assay was immunoSEQ multiplex PCR, and TCRdb's table has in-frame clones only and misses some. The table lists roughly 50,000 clones, over 75% of them singletons. Germline V gene data show CDR1 as SGHAT and CDR2 as FQDESV (reference sequence). Deletions cut 3 bases from V and 6 bases from J, with 12 bases between. The CDR3 runs to 13 residues. This TCR was recovered from a human donor in good health. The sample taken for sequencing was naive CD8+ T cells sorted from blood. V and J are TRBV11-1 and TRBJ2-7; D remains ambiguous. In nucleotides, the CDR3 is TGTGCCAGCAGCTTCCTCCCCTTGGGCGAGCAGTACTTC. Translated, it gives CASSFLPLGEQYF.